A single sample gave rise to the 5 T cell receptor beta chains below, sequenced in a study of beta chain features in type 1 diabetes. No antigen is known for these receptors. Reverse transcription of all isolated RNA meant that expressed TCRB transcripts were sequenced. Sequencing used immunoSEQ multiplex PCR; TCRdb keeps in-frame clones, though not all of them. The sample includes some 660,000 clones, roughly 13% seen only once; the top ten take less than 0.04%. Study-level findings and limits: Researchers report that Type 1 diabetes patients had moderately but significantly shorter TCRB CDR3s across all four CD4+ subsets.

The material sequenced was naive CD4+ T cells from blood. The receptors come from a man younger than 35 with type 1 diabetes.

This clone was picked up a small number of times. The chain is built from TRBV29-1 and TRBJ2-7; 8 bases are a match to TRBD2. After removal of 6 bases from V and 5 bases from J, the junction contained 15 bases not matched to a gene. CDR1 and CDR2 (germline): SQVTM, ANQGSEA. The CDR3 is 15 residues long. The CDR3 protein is CSVRFPGGASDEQYF. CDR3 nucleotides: TGCAGCGTCCGATTCCCCGGGGGGGCATCGGACGAGCAGTACTTC.

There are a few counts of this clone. The chain's CDR3 is CASSQVGGPNYGYTF. The CDR3 coding sequence is TGCGCCAGCAGCCAAGTCGGGGGGCCCAACTATGGCTACACCTTC. V usage is TRBV4-1 and J usage is TRBJ1-2, with TRBD1 as a possible D gene (6 bases). The V end lost 1 base, the J end lost 2 bases, and 11 bases lay between the germline ends. Per the germline V gene, CDR1 is MGHRA and CDR2 is YSYEKL. The CDR3 spans 15 residues.

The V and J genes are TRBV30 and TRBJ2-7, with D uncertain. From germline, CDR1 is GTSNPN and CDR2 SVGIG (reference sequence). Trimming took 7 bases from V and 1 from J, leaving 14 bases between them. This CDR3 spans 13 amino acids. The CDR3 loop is CAYLKDGSYEQYF. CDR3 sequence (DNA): TGTGCCTACTTAAAGGACGGATCCTACGAGCAGTACTTC.

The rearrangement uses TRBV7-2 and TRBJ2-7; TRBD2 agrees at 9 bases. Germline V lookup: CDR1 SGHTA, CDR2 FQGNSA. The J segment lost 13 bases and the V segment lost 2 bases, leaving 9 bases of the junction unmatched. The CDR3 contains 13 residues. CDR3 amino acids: CASSLNSGGRVYF. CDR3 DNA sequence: TGTGCCAGCAGCTTAAATAGCGGGGGCCGTGTTTACTTC.

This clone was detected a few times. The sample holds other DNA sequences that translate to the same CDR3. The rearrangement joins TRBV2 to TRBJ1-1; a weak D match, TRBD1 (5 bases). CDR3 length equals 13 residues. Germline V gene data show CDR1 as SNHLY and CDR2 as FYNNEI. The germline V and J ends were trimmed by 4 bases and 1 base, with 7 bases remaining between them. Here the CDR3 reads CASSGQTNTEAFF. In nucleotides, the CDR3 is TGTGCCAGCAGTGGACAGACGAACACTGAAGCTTTCTTT.